Listed here is a single T cell receptor (beta chain). Its antigen is currently unknown. Sample treatment: oral pan-JAK inhibitor, 5-10 mg twice daily. Collected material from alopecia areata patients comprised lesional scalp punch biopsies and peripheral blood. The data are from a study of CD8+ T cells in alopecia areata. Study information: Affected scalp percentage gauged treated patients' severity. Findings and limits, study-wide: Unlike in mice, where it was clearer, TCR sharing across patients was less clear, possibly HLA-related.

cDNA serving as the sequencing template came from extracted, reverse transcribed RNA. The protocol was immunoSEQ multiplex PCR, while the TCRdb copy is restricted to in-frame clones and leaves out a portion. Of about 160,000 clones in the sample, about 71% were seen once. The sequence was obtained from a human donor with alopecia areata. The sample in question was CD4+ T cells sorted from blood, obtained at week 4, from a patient treated with tofacitinib.

The CDR3 sequence: CASSRTSGSYNEQFF. CDR3 DNA: TGTGCCAGCAGCAGGACTAGCGGGTCCTACAATGAGCAGTTCTTC. The chain carries TRBV2 and TRBJ2-1; 11 bases match TRBD2. Germline assignment: CDR1 SNHLY and CDR2 FYNNEI. V was clipped by 6 bases and J by 1 base; unmatched bases: 2. CDR3 size: 15 residues.